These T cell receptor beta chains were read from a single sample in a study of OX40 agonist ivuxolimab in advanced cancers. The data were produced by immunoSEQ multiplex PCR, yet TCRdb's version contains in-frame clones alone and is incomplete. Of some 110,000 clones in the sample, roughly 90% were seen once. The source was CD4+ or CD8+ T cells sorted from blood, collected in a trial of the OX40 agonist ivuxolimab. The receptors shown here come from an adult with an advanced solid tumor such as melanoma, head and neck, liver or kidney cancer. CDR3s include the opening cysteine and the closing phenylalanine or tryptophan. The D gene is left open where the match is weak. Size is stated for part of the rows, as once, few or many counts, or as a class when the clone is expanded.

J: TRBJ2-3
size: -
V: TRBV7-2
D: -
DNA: TGTGCCAGCAGCGACGGGACGGACATGCCGCCAAATACGCAGTATTTT
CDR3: CASSDGTDMPPNTQYF

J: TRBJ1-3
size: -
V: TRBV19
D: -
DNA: TGTGCCAGTCTTCAGGACCCCACAAAGGACACCATATATTTT
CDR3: CASLQDPTKDTIYF

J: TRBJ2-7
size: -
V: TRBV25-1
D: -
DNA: TGTGCCAGCAGTGATAACGACGGGGGTACCTACGAGCAGTACTTC
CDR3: CASSDNDGGTYEQYF

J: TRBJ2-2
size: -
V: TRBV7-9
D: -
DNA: TGTGCCAGCAGCTTCTTCCTGGGAGATTCGGGGATAAACACCGGGGAGCTGTTTTTT
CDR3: CASSFFLGDSGINTGELFF

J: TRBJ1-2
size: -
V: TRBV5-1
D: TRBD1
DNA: TGCGCCAGCAGCCCGGGACAGGTGGCCTATGGCTACACCTTC
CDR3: CASSPGQVAYGYTF

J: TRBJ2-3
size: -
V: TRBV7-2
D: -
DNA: TGTGCCAGCAGCTTAGTACGGGCAGGGGGGGCAGATACGCAGTATTTT
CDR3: CASSLVRAGGADTQYF

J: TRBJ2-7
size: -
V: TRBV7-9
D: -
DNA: TGTGCCAGCAGCTCGTCAGCTCACGAGCAGTACTTC
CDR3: CASSSSAHEQYF

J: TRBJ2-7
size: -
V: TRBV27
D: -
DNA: TGTGCCAGCAGTTCGGGACACCTATACGAGCAGTACTTC
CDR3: CASSSGHLYEQYF

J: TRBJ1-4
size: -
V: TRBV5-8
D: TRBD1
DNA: TGTGCCAGCAACCCGGGACAGGGCAAAGGGGAAAAACTGTTTTTT
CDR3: CASNPGQGKGEKLFF

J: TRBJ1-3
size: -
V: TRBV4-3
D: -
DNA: TGCGCCAGCAGCCAAGATTACAGAAAGGGTCTTGGAAACACCATATATTTT
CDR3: CASSQDYRKGLGNTIYF

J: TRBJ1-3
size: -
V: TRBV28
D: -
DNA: TGTGCCAGCAGAGACGATTACGAGAGCTCTGGAAACACCATATATTTT
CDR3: CASRDDYESSGNTIYF

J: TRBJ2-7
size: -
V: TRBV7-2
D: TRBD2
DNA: TGTGCCAGCAGCTTAGGCGGGAGCTCCCGTTGGGAGCAGTACTTC
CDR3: CASSLGGSSRWEQYF

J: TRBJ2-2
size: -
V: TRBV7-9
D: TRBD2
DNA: TGTGCCAGCAGCTTCGGGAGGGAAACCGGGGAGCTGTTTTTT
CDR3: CASSFGRETGELFF

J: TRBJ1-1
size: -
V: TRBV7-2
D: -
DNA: TGTGCCAGCAGCGCCCGGAGATGGACTGAAGCTTTCTTT
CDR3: CASSARRWTEAFF

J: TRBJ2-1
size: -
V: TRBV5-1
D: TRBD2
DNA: TGCGCCAGCAGCTTGGGCGGGAGGGGATTTATCGATGAGCAGTTCTTC
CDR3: CASSLGGRGFIDEQFF

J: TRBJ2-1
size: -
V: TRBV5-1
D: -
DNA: TGCGCCAGCAGCTTGGGAGGAAGCTACAATGAGCAGTTCTTC
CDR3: CASSLGGSYNEQFF

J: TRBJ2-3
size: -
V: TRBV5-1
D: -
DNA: TGCGCCAGCAGCCAGGAACGCGCTCTGGATACGCAGTATTTT
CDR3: CASSQERALDTQYF

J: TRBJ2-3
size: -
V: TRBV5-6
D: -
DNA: TGTGCCAGCAGCTTGTCCCAGGTAAAACGCACAGATACGCAGTATTTT
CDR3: CASSLSQVKRTDTQYF

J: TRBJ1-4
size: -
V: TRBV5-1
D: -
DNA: TGCGCCAGCAGCTTGTTAGGGGCCGCGGGGGATGAAAAACTGTTTTTT
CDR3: CASSLLGAAGDEKLFF

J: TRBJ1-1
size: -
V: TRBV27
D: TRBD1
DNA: TGTGCCAGCAGTCTAAGCCTGACAGGGGACACTGAAGCTTTCTTT
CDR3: CASSLSLTGDTEAFF

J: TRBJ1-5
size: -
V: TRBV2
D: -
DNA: TGTGCCAGCAGTGAGGAGAGGCTTAGCAATCAGCCCCAGCATTTT
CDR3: CASSEERLSNQPQHF

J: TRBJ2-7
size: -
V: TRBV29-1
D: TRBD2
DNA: TGCAGCGTCAGGACTAGGAGCTCCTACGAGCAGTACTTC
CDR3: CSVRTRSSYEQYF

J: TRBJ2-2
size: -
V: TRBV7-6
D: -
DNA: TGTGCCAGCAGCTTAGAATTGGGAGAAACCGGGGAGCTGTTTTTT
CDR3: CASSLELGETGELFF

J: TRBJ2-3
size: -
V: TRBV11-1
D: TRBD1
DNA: TGTGCCAGCAGCTTAGCGCGGACAGGGGCCACAGATACGCAGTATTTT
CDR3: CASSLARTGATDTQYF

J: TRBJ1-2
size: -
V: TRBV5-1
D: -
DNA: TGCGCCAGCAGCTTGGGACAGGTTGGCTATGGCTACACCTTC
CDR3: CASSLGQVGYGYTF

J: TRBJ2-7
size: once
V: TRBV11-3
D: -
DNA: TGTGCCAGCAGCTTCCGGGACCAAACCGGGTACGAGCAGTACTTC
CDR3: CASSFRDQTGYEQYF

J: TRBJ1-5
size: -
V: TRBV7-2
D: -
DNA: TGTGCCAGCAGCCCCAGGGACATGTATAGCAATCAGCCCCAGCATTTT
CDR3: CASSPRDMYSNQPQHF

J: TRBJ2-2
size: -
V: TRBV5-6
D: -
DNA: TGTGCCAGCACCATGGACTGGAACACCGGGGAGCTGTTTTTT
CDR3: CASTMDWNTGELFF

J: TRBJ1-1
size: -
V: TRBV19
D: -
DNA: TGTGCCAGTGCTCAAACGGACTTTTTGGGGATGAACACTGAAGCTTTCTTT
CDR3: CASAQTDFLGMNTEAFF

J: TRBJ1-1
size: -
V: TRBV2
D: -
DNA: TGTGCCAGCAGTGAAGTGCAGGGTGCTGAAGCTTTCTTT
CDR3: CASSEVQGAEAFF

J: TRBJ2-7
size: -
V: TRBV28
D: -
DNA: TGTGCCAGCAGGACTGGCCCTACCTACGAGCAGTACTTC
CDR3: CASRTGPTYEQYF

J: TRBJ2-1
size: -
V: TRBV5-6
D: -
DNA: TGTGCCAGCAGCAACGGGCCAGCGGACAACAATGAGCAGTTCTTC
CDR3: CASSNGPADNNEQFF

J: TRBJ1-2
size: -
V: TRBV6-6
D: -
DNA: TGTGCCAGCAGTTACCCGACAGAGAACTATGGCTACACCTTC
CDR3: CASSYPTENYGYTF

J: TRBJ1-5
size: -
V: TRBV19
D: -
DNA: TGTGCCAGTATTAACATTCAGGGGAGCGGCAATCAGCCCCAGCATTTT
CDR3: CASINIQGSGNQPQHF

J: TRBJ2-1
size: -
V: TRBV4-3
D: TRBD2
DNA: TGCGCCAGCAGCCAAGGGACTAGCGGGGGATACAATGAGCAGTTCTTC
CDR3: CASSQGTSGGYNEQFF

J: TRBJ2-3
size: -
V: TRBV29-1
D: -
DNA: TGCAGCGTTCGGGCGGGGGCCTTCACAGATACGCAGTATTTT
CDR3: CSVRAGAFTDTQYF

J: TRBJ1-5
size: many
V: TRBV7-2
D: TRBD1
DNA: TGTGCCAGCAGCGCGGGACAGACCGACCCTTGGCCCCAGCATTTT
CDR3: CASSAGQTDPWPQHF